This passage covers 27 T cell receptor beta chains from one sample sequenced in a study of blood T cells in healthy people across ages. With a J-beta primer mix and a sample-barcoded 5' primer, a second PCR ran 7 to 11 cycles. One entry per CDR3 protein results from TCRdb running MiXCR on the 5' RACE reads. Of 1,800,000 or so distinct CDR3 sequences listed, approximately 39% were seen once; the top ten hold roughly 23%. The sequencing input was blood. These receptors were taken from a human donor in good health.

The rearrangement links TRBV12-3 or TRBV12-4 to TRBJ2-7, with TRBD1 matching 7 bases. Trimming at V came to 5 bases and at J to 2 bases, leaving 18 bases not matched to a gene. The CDR3 contains 18 residues. CDR3 DNA: TGTGCCAGCAGTCGCCGGCCCTCCGGGACAGATATGCCCTACGAGCAGTACTTC. Its protein product is CASSRRPSGTDMPYEQYF.

This clonotype was detected only a few times. This chain connects TRBV7-2 to TRBJ1-5, with D perhaps TRBD1 (5 bases). Germline values: CDR1 SGHTA, CDR2 FQGNSA. CDR3 length equals 15 residues. V lost 4 bases, J lost 1 base, and 11 bases lay in between. The CDR3 bases are TGTGCCAGCAGCTACGTAGGGGTCAGCAATCAGCCCCAGCATTTT. Translated, it gives CASSYVGVSNQPQHF.

On this clonotype itself: Sequence at one end of the junction differs from germline and may be a read error. The V call is TRBV11-2, the J call TRBJ2-3; D not certain. CDR1 is SGHAT, CDR2 FQNNGV, per germline. CDR3 length equals 14 residues. The CDR3 sequence is CATSLDGFTDTQYF. CDR3 sequence (DNA): TGTGCCACCAGCTTAGACGGGTTCACAGATACGCAGTATTTT.

This clonotype turned up a few times. V and J are TRBV29-1 and TRBJ2-7; the D call may be TRBD1 or TRBD2 (5 bases each). The CDR3 covers 14 residues. With 6 bases removed from V and 6 bases from J, the gap between germline ends came to 21 bases. The germline gives CDR1 SQVTM, CDR2 ANQGSEA. The CDR3 sequence is CSVGDESRESEQYF. The CDR3 region has the DNA TGCAGCGTCGGGGATGAGAGCAGGGAATCCGAGCAGTACTTC.

The chain recombines TRBV4-3 with TRBJ1-1; the D gene is possibly TRBD1 (5 bases). CDR3 length equals 14 residues. From germline, CDR1 is LGHNA and CDR2 YSLEER. V lost 0 bases to trimming and J lost 10 bases, with 15 bases between them. Here the CDR3 DNA reads TGCGCCAGCAGCCAAGAATGGGCAGGGTCGATAGCTTTCTTT. Its protein product is CASSQEWAGSIAFF.

The V and J genes are TRBV29-1 and TRBJ2-3, with 7 positions matching TRBD1. Losses at the gene ends were 5 bases for V and 0 bases for J; bases not matched to a gene: 8. Germline V gives CDR1 SQVTM, CDR2 ANQGSEA. The CDR3 has 15 amino acids. This chain's CDR3 is CSVWGGQASTDTQYF. CDR3 bases: TGCAGCGTTTGGGGCGGACAGGCCAGCACAGATACGCAGTATTTT.

The sample holds a few counts of this clonotype. J is TRBJ2-6 and V is TRBV2; no reliable D call. The V and J ends lost 7 bases and 0 bases respectively, with 10 bases between them. Germline CDR1 and CDR2: SNHLY and FYNNEI. The CDR3 sequence is 15 residues long. The CDR3, as DNA: TGTGCCAGCATGTGGGATAGCTCTGGGGCCAACGTCCTGACTTTC. Translation gives CASMWDSSGANVLTF. The entire variable domain, with the rest obtained from reference TRBV2 and TRBJ2-6, is as follows: EPEVTQTPSHQVTQMGQEVILRCVPISNHLYFYWYRQILGQKVEFLVSFYNNEISEKSEIFDDQFSVERPDGSNFTLKIRSTKLEDSAMYFCASMWDSSGANVLTFGAGSRLTVL.

V is TRBV28 and J is TRBJ1-5; D is undetermined. Trimming left V 3 bases short and J 1 base short, with 10 bases between. In germline, CDR1 is MDHEN, CDR2 SYDVKM. The CDR3 is made up of 15 amino acids. In DNA form, the CDR3 reads TGTGCCAGCAGTTTGCGGCTAGCGAGCAATCAGCCCCAGCATTTT. Protein sequence: CASSLRLASNQPQHF.

This rearrangement joins TRBV28 to TRBJ2-7; the D gene is possibly TRBD1 (6 bases). The CDR3 is 15 residues long. Trimming took 3 bases from V and 1 from J, leaving 13 bases between them. Per the germline V gene, CDR1 is MDHEN and CDR2 is SYDVKM. In DNA, the CDR3 is TGTGCCAGCAGTTTGTTTCAGGGGTGGTCCTACGAGCAGTACTTC. Protein product: CASSLFQGWSYEQYF.

The chain has TRBV20-1 and TRBJ2-5, with a possible D match to TRBD2 (6 bases). The CDR3 extends over 13 amino acids. V lost 3 bases to trimming and J lost 5 bases, with 13 bases between them. CDR1 is DFQATT, CDR2 SNEGSKA, per germline (reference sequence). CDR3 in amino acids: CSARGTGMETQYF. As DNA, the CDR3 is TGCAGTGCTAGGGGGACTGGGATGGAGACCCAGTACTTC.

This clonotype has just a few counts. The CDR3 sequence is CSVRGDTDTQYF. CDR3 nucleotide sequence: TGCAGCGTGAGAGGGGACACAGATACGCAGTATTTT. V usage is TRBV29-1 and J usage is TRBJ2-3; either TRBD1 or TRBD2 may supply D (5 bases each). Trimming pared 6 bases from V and 2 bases from J, leaving 9 bases between. CDR1 SQVTM and CDR2 ANQGSEA come from the germline V gene. The CDR3 runs 12 residues.

Concerning this clonotype: The junction and the germline gene differ at one end; a read error may be behind it. The chain uses TRBV7-2 and TRBJ2-7, with 7 bases that match TRBD1. This CDR3 comprises 16 residues. Germline CDR1 is SGHTA and CDR2 is FQGNSA. DNA of the CDR3: TGTGCCAGCAGCTTAGCGCTAGGACAGGCACCCTACAAGCAGTACTTC. It is translated as CASSLALGQAPYKQYF. Using reference TRBV7-2 and TRBJ2-7 for the parts outside the CDR3, the full variable domain is GAGVSQSPSNKVTEKGKDVELRCDPISGHTALYWYRQSLGQGLEFLIYFQGNSAPDKSGLPSDRFSAERTGGSVSTLTIQRTQQEDSAVYLCASSLALGQAPYKQYFGPGTRLTVT.

This clonotype has ten or more counts. The chain joins TRBV29-1 to TRBJ2-1, with 7 bases that match TRBD2. The CDR3 totals 14 residues. V lost 7 bases to trimming and J lost 5 bases; unmatched junction nucleotides: 11. Germline lookup yields CDR1 SQVTM and CDR2 ANQGSEA. As DNA, the CDR3 is TGCAGCGCCGCCGGGACTACTAAAAACAATGAGCAGTTCTTC. This translates into CSAAGTTKNNEQFF.

Remarks on this clonotype: This may stem from a read error, because a much larger clone lies one nucleotide away. V usage is TRBV29-1 and J usage is TRBJ2-3, with D possibly being TRBD1 or TRBD2 (5 bases each). CDR3 length equals 12 residues. Trimming pared 4 bases from V and 7 bases from J, leaving 12 bases between. Germline lookup yields CDR1 SQVTM and CDR2 ANQGSEA. The CDR3 here is CSVGSGRHTQYF. For the CDR3, the DNA is TGCAGCGTTGGGTCGGGACGGCATACGCAGTATTTT.

Details on this clonotype: One end of the junction does not line up with germline, which may come from a read error. The gene calls are TRBV12-3 or TRBV12-4 and TRBJ1-5, with D hard to call. This CDR3 region has 13 residues. CDR3 region: CANSRKSNQPQHF. The CDR3 coding sequence is TGTGCCAACAGTAGGAAGAGCAATCAGCCCCAGCATTTT.

A few counts support this clonotype. This sequence joins TRBV27 and TRBJ2-7; D unresolved. Germline CDR1 MNHEY, CDR2 SMNVEV (reference sequence). CDR3 size: 13 residues. Trimming cost V 8 bases and J 2 bases, with 13 bases left between them. The CDR3 bases are TGTGCCAGCGGCGCCCAAAGTCCCTACGAGCAGTACTTC. It is translated as CASGAQSPYEQYF.

This clonotype has only a few counts. The chain is built from TRBV13 and TRBJ1-2; possibly TRBD1 for D (5 bases). The CDR3 has 15 amino acids. Germline V gives CDR1 PRHDT, CDR2 FYEKMQ (reference sequence). Trimming removed 5 bases at V and 0 bases at J, with 13 bases between. CDR3 protein: CASSEGTEANYGYTF. The CDR3 DNA reads TGTGCCAGCAGCGAGGGGACGGAAGCTAACTATGGCTACACCTTC. Together with reference TRBV13 and TRBJ1-2, the CDR3 gives the full variable domain: AAGVIQSPRHLIKEKRETATLKCYPIPRHDTVYWYQQGPGQDPQFLISFYEKMQSDKGSIPDRFSAQQFSDYHSELNMSSLELGDSALYFCASSEGTEANYGYTFGSGTRLTVV.

At least ten counts were recorded for this clonotype. The chain uses TRBV5-1 and TRBJ2-3; D may be TRBD1 (5 bases). The V and J ends lost 0 bases and 0 bases respectively, with 11 bases between them. CDR1 is SGHRS, CDR2 YFSETQ, per germline. The CDR3 totals 16 residues. Written as DNA, the CDR3 is TGCGCCAGCAGCTTGGTAGGGGTTTCTAGCACAGATACGCAGTATTTT. Residues: CASSLVGVSSTDTQYF.

The table lists this clonotype with a few counts. This chain links TRBV20-1 with TRBJ1-4, with D unclear. Trimming removed 5 bases from V and 7 bases from J, with 14 bases in between. The CDR3 is made up of 13 amino acids. Germline V gene lookup returns CDR1 DFQATT and CDR2 SNEGSKA (reference sequence). The CDR3 region is CSARYEGGEKLFF. Written as DNA, the CDR3 is TGCAGTGCTCGGTATGAAGGTGGTGAAAAACTGTTTTTT.

As regards this clonotype: At one of its ends the junction is not consistent with the germline gene, which may arise from a read error. This chain joins TRBV10-3 and TRBJ1-4; 7 positions agree with TRBD1. CDR1 is ENHRY and CDR2 is SYGVKD in the germline V gene. This CDR3 is 14 amino acids long. CDR3 bases: TGTGCCATCAGGGCGCCAGGGGGGAATGAAAAGCTGTTTTTT. It translates to CAIRAPGGNEKLFF.

This clonotype was detected a few times. The genes are TRBV2 and TRBJ2-3, with 7 bases fitting TRBD2. The CDR3 consists of 15 residues. The ends lost 3 bases at V and 6 bases at J; junction bases unmatched: 9. Germline assignment: CDR1 SNHLY and CDR2 FYNNEI. The CDR3 coding sequence is TGTGCCAGCAGTGATCCTCGACGGGGGGACGATACGCAGTATTTT. Translating gives CASSDPRRGDDTQYF. Together with reference TRBV2 and TRBJ2-3, the CDR3 gives the full variable domain: EPEVTQTPSHQVTQMGQEVILRCVPISNHLYFYWYRQILGQKVEFLVSFYNNEISEKSEIFDDQFSVERPDGSNFTLKIRSTKLEDSAMYFCASSDPRRGDDTQYFGPGTRLTVL.

This clonotype was found a few times. Germline is not matched at one junction end, which may reflect a read error. The rearrangement uses TRBV6-5 and TRBJ2-2; 8 bases align to TRBD2. Per germline, CDR1 MNHEY and CDR2 SVGAGI. The CDR3 has 14 amino acids. The CDR3 loop is CAGRSGRNTGELFF. In nucleotides, the CDR3 is TGTGCCGGCAGGAGCGGGAGGAACACCGGGGAGCTGTTTTTT.

The chain employs TRBV29-1 and TRBJ2-1; 7 bases agree with TRBD2. Germline CDR1 reads SQVTM; CDR2 reads ANQGSEA. The CDR3 is 12 residues long. V dropped 6 bases and J dropped 7; count of bases not matched to a gene: 6. The CDR3 is CSVAILANEQFF. The CDR3 nucleotides read TGCAGCGTCGCAATACTAGCGAATGAGCAGTTCTTC.

The chain employs TRBV27 and TRBJ1-4; D remains unclear. CDR3 length: 14 residues. Germline CDR1 is MNHEY and CDR2 is SMNVEV (reference sequence). V lost 7 bases and J 5 bases, leaving 14 bases between the germline ends. The chain's CDR3 is CASKPEMTNEKLFF. DNA of the CDR3: TGTGCCAGCAAACCCGAAATGACCAATGAAAAACTGTTTTTT.

Of note for this clonotype: A read error may account for a junction end that differs from germline. The chain joins TRBV4-1 to TRBJ2-5; no reliable D call. From germline, CDR1 is MGHRA and CDR2 YSYEKL. The CDR3 runs to 14 residues. DNA for the CDR3: TGCGTCAGCAGTACGCGACCCGGACCGGAGACCCAGTACTTC. It specifies CVSSTRPGPETQYF.

This clonotype has only one observation. No DNA is shown, since the ends of the CDR3 on it are uncertain; the CDR3 is the one TCRdb lists. This chain uses TRBV7-3 with TRBJ2-1; the table gives TRBD2 as D, unverified against the DNA. Per the germline V gene, CDR1 is SGHTA and CDR2 is FQGTGA. 15 amino acids form the CDR3, both terminal residues included. The CDR3 protein is CASALRAGDDNEQFF.

V is TRBV7-2 and J is TRBJ1-2; tentative D call: TRBD1 (5 bases). Germline loops: CDR1 SGHTA, CDR2 FQGNSA. Trimming left V 3 bases short and J 7 bases short, with 12 bases between. The CDR3 runs to 13 residues. As DNA, the CDR3 is TGTGCCAGCAGCTTTTGGGGGGGAGGTGGCTACACCTTC. This codes for CASSFWGGGGYTF. The full variable domain, rest sourced from reference TRBV7-2 and TRBJ1-2, is GAGVSQSPSNKVTEKGKDVELRCDPISGHTALYWYRQSLGQGLEFLIYFQGNSAPDKSGLPSDRFSAERTGGSVSTLTIQRTQQEDSAVYLCASSFWGGGGYTFGSGTRLTVV.